Listed below are T cell receptor beta chains from one sample, sequenced in a study of CD8+ T cells in alopecia areata. Profiled with immunoSEQ multiplex PCR; TCRdb holds only in-frame clones, not every one. The sample comprises approximately 130,000 clones, about 46% of which are singletons, and over 9.5% rests with the top ten. The sample taken for sequencing was NKG2D-low CD8+ T cells sorted from blood. The receptors were sampled from a human donor with alopecia areata. Both conserved end residues are trimmed from each CDR3.

J,length,V,CDR3
TRBJ2-5,19,TRBV19,ASSILAGALAPPGQQETQY
TRBJ2-5,15,TRBV11-3,ASSLGVTSPDEETQY
TRBJ2-3,15,TRBV4-2,ASSQVLAGGPADTQY
TRBJ2-7,12,TRBV29-1,SVDGGGFSYEQY
TRBJ2-1,13,TRBV7-2,ASSYSGGGIYEQF
TRBJ2-3,10,TRBV11-2,ASNPQGDTQY
TRBJ2-7,11,TRBV11-2,ASSLGASYEQY
TRBJ1-5,12,TRBV27,ASSPGGERQPQH
TRBJ2-5,15,TRBV4-1,ASSLFPGTSGQETQY
TRBJ2-1,10,TRBV29-1,SVERSINEQF
TRBJ1-1,12,TRBV7-9,ASSFGVANTEAF
TRBJ1-5,12,TRBV4-3,ASSQFSGNQPQH
TRBJ2-5,10,TRBV27,ASSDYTGTVY
TRBJ2-1,11,TRBV29-1,SGEPQGDNEQF
TRBJ2-2,12,TRBV29-1,SVGYREDTGELF
TRBJ2-3,13,TRBV5-6,ASSFGQGEADTQY
TRBJ1-1,14,TRBV29-1,SVEDMGATRGTEAF
TRBJ2-2,10,TRBV29-1,SVIGNTGELF
TRBJ1-3,13,TRBV29-1,SVDDRGESGNTIY
TRBJ2-7,15,TRBV6-1,ASSGRGSGTYAYEQY
TRBJ2-5,11,TRBV7-2,ASSLIPRETQY
TRBJ2-3,11,TRBV29-1,SVEAPITDTQY
TRBJ2-7,13,TRBV27,ASSWGGGRLYEQY
TRBJ2-7,11,TRBV5-1,ASSLVAGSEQY
TRBJ2-1,8,TRBV2,ASSGREQF
TRBJ2-7,11,TRBV21-1,ATPGGPYYEQY
TRBJ2-4,10,TRBV5-6,ASSLGRGLQY
TRBJ2-1,13,TRBV7-6,ASSFEAGGGNEQF
TRBJ2-3,11,TRBV29-1,SGDSASTDTQY
TRBJ2-1,13,TRBV29-1,SVETSGGPGGEQF
TRBJ2-6,11,TRBV6-5,ASSDSGANVLT
TRBJ1-5,12,TRBV30,AWSGQGIHQPQH
TRBJ1-2,11,TRBV9,ASSPDRGDGYT
TRBJ2-5,12,TRBV7-8,ASSLGAAIETQY
TRBJ2-7,13,TRBV11-2,ASSPGDGSSYEQY
TRBJ2-7,11,TRBV29-1,SAGDAGPHEQY
TRBJ2-7,14,TRBV7-9,ASSSFPSGTANEQY
TRBJ2-3,13,TRBV29-1,SVDPPDRPTYTQY
TRBJ1-5,13,TRBV30,AWSPAALWNQPQH
TRBJ2-5,11,TRBV29-1,SVDGYYQETQY
TRBJ2-1,13,TRBV28,ASTLGGLAGLEQF
TRBJ1-5,13,TRBV30,AWSAYGGSNQPQH
TRBJ1-1,13,TRBV27,ASSPTPARGTEAF
TRBJ2-1,17,TRBV28,ASSSLPAKQAGVFHEQF
TRBJ2-4,16,TRBV4-3,ASSQDTPGTLTKNIQY
TRBJ1-2,9,TRBV28,ASSTFYGYT
TRBJ2-2,8,TRBV29-1,SVADGELF
TRBJ1-1,11,TRBV29-1,SVPYRDGTEAF
TRBJ2-1,10,TRBV30,ASRGASNEQF
TRBJ1-2,11,TRBV29-1,SVGDGGDYGYT
TRBJ1-5,12,TRBV27,ASCPRGSNQPQH
TRBJ2-3,12,TRBV11-2,ASSLGDFTDTQY
TRBJ1-4,11,TRBV6-6,ASSLAPNEKLF
TRBJ2-7,12,TRBV27,ASSLGQGLYEQY
TRBJ2-3,11,TRBV2,ASYQPRTDTQY
TRBJ2-3,10,TRBV30,AWSPGSDTQY
TRBJ2-5,12,TRBV5-6,ASSFGRALETQY
TRBJ2-3,11,TRBV27,ASSSTPTDTQY
TRBJ2-2,10,TRBV13,ASSTLAGELF
TRBJ2-1,11,TRBV6-5,ASSYQVNNEQF